A single sample is the source of the 27 T cell receptor beta chains below, sequenced in a study of blood T cell repertoires in COVID-19 (dated by TCRdb to 2020 to 2022). To prepare the library, the immunoSEQ multiplex PCR assay was applied. TCRdb retrieved this table from immuneACCESS and kept in-frame rearrangements only. Not all clones are present; in checked studies, unresolved V genes account for under half, and no reason is known for the remainder. Here the sample has 150,000 or so clones; over 80% occur a single time. Jointly, the top ten make up approximately 5.3% of the sample. The sample was PBMCs or T cells enriched from blood (not recorded which). The receptors originated from a man in his sixties or seventies who had been exposed to COVID-19.

The chain recombines TRBV7-9 with TRBJ2-2, with 9 bases fitting TRBD1. Trimming took 4 bases from V and 6 from J; bases not matched to a gene: 12. CDR3 length: 17 amino acids. The germline CDR1 and CDR2 sequences are SEHNR and FQNEAQ (reference sequence). CDR3 sequence (DNA): TGTGCCAGCAGCTATCAGCAGGGACAGGGTACGGCCGGGGAGCTGTTTTTT. It specifies CASSYQQGQGTAGELFF.

This chain connects TRBV28 to TRBJ2-7; D is unclear. This CDR3 is 12 amino acids long. V gave up 7 bases and J gave up 1 base, with 8 bases separating them. Germline CDR1 and CDR2: MDHEN and SYDVKM. CDR3 in DNA: TGTGCCAGCACCGTCGGGTCCTACGAGCAGTACTTC. This translates into CASTVGSYEQYF. Filled out from reference TRBV28 and TRBJ2-7, the complete variable domain reads DVKVTQSSRYLVKRTGEKVFLECVQDMDHENMFWYRQDPGLGLRLIYFSYDVKMKEKGDIPEGYSVSREKKERFSLILESASTNQTSMYLCASTVGSYEQYFGPGTRLTVT.

The chain recombines TRBV20-1 with TRBJ2-7; no clear D gene. This CDR3 has 11 residues. V was clipped by 1 base and J by 4 bases, with 5 bases between them. Germline V CDR1 and CDR2: DFQATT, SNEGSKA (reference sequence). CDR3 bases: TGCAGTGCTAGAGGACTTTACGAGCAGTACTTC. Its translation is CSARGLYEQYF.

This sequence joins TRBV3-1 (or the pseudogene TRBV3-2) and TRBJ2-2; D remains ambiguous. V gave up 5 bases and J gave up 5 bases, with 18 bases separating them. Germline assignment: CDR1 LGHDT and CDR2 YNNKEL (reference sequence). The CDR3 length is 16 residues. The CDR3 sequence is CASSGPGSGLTGELFF. The DNA for the CDR3 is TGTGCCAGCAGCGGGCCAGGTTCAGGCTTGACCGGGGAGCTGTTTTTT.

CDR3 region: CASSPGKGGQNSNQPQHF. In DNA form, the CDR3 reads TGTGCCAGCAGCCCAGGGAAGGGGGGACAGAATAGCAATCAGCCCCAGCATTTT. This chain joins TRBV5-8 and TRBJ1-5, with TRBD1 identical over 7 bases. The trim removed 4 bases at V and 0 bases at J, leaving 13 bases unmatched. The CDR3 covers 18 residues. The germline CDR1 and CDR2 sequences are SGHTS and YDEGEE.

The J gene is TRBJ2-4, the V gene TRBV7-3, with a tentative D call TRBD1 (5 bases). This CDR3 comprises 15 residues. Trimming stripped 5 bases from V and 6 bases from J, with 17 bases between. Germline V gene sequence: CDR1 SGHTA, CDR2 FQGTGA. CDR3 nucleotide sequence: TGTGCCAGCAGCCCTGAGTCCCTAAGGGGAAACATTCAGTACTTC. Residues: CASSPESLRGNIQYF.

There are a few counts of this clone. The J gene is TRBJ1-1, the V gene TRBV9; D remains unclear. The CDR3 sequence is 15 residues long. Germline V CDR1 and CDR2: SGDLS, YYNGEE. Between the trimmed V and J ends, which lost 3 bases and 4 bases, there was a span of 16 bases. The CDR3 DNA is TGTGCCAGCAGCGCTAGACTGGGAGGGAGCACTGAAGCTTTCTTT. Protein sequence: CASSARLGGSTEAFF.

This chain joins TRBV19 and TRBJ1-5, with a possible D match to TRBD1 (5 bases). This CDR3 has 14 amino acids. CDR1 is LNHDA and CDR2 is SQIVND in the germline V gene (reference sequence). V was shortened by 3 bases and J by 5 bases, with 11 bases between the two germline ends. Here the CDR3 DNA reads TGTGCCAGTAGTATGGGGCAGGGTTATCAGCCCCAGCATTTT. Translated, it gives CASSMGQGYQPQHF.

The V call is TRBV3-1 (or the pseudogene TRBV3-2), the J call TRBJ2-1; a possible D gene is TRBD2 (5 bases). V lost 4 bases to trimming and J lost 5 bases, with 9 bases between them. The CDR3 loop spans 13 amino acids. CDR1 is LGHDT, CDR2 YNNKEL, per germline (reference sequence). The CDR3 DNA is TGTGCCAGCAGCCTAACTAGAAACAATGAGCAGTTCTTC. Translated: CASSLTRNNEQFF.

The V gene is TRBV18, the J gene TRBJ1-2; D gene unclear. The CDR3 is 16 residues long. Deletions cut 0 bases from V and 2 bases from J, with 13 bases between. Germline V gene data show CDR1 as KGHSH and CDR2 as LQKENI. CDR3 protein: CASSPPYVGGNYGYTF. CDR3 DNA sequence: TGTGCCAGCTCACCACCGTATGTCGGCGGGAACTATGGCTACACCTTC.

This clone was observed a few times. CDR3 sequence: CASSPSGGENSPLHF. The CDR3 DNA is TGTGCCAGCAGCCCTTCGGGGGGGGAAAATTCACCCCTCCACTTT. The V and J genes are TRBV7-6 and TRBJ1-6; TRBD1 is a possible D gene (5 bases). Trimming left V 5 bases short and J 7 bases short, with 15 bases between. There are 15 residues in the CDR3. Germline assignment: CDR1 SGHVS and CDR2 FNYEAQ. The whole variable domain, filled in from reference TRBV7-6 and TRBJ1-6, reads GAGVSQSPRYKVTKRGQDVALRCDPISGHVSLYWYRQALGQGPEFLTYFNYEAQQDKSGLPNDRFSAERPEGSISTLTIQRTEQRDSAMYRCASSPSGGENSPLHFGNGTRLTVT.

The V call is TRBV5-4, the J call TRBJ2-5; tentative D call: TRBD2 (5 bases). The CDR3 is 14 amino acids. Germline lookup yields CDR1 SGHNT and CDR2 YYREEE (reference sequence). The germline V and J ends were trimmed by 1 base and 5 bases, with 12 bases remaining between them. The DNA of the CDR3 is TGTGCCAGCAGCTTGTCGGGCAGGAGGGAGACCCAGTACTTC. Amino acids: CASSLSGRRETQYF.

This sequence joins TRBV7-9 and TRBJ2-7, with TRBD2 identical over 8 bases. The germline V gene has CDR1 SEHNR and CDR2 FQNEAQ (reference sequence). V dropped 2 bases and J dropped 7; count of bases not matched to a gene: 7. This CDR3 spans 14 amino acids. CDR3 amino acids: CASSLRGTREEQYF. Written as DNA, the CDR3 is TGTGCCAGCAGCTTAAGGGGGACTAGGGAAGAGCAGTACTTC.

This clone has a handful of counts. The chain carries TRBV7-2 and TRBJ1-1; 8 bases are a match to TRBD1. The CDR3 consists of 13 residues. The germline V gene encodes CDR1 SGHTA and CDR2 FQGNSA. J was trimmed by 12 bases and V by 5 bases; bases with no gene match: 11. Here the CDR3 DNA reads TGTGCCAGCAGCACCGGGACAGGTGCGGCTCCTTTCTTT. Encoded protein: CASSTGTGAAPFF.

The table lists this clone with a few counts. The gene calls are TRBV27 and TRBJ2-1; 14 bases fit TRBD2. V was pared by 7 bases and J by 9 bases, with 5 bases of the junction left unmatched. This CDR3 has 14 amino acids. The germline CDR1 and CDR2 sequences are MNHEY and SMNVEV (reference sequence). As DNA, the CDR3 is TGTGCCAGCAATCGAGGGACTAGCGGGAGTGAGCAGTTCTTC. Protein sequence: CASNRGTSGSEQFF.

The chain has TRBV18 and TRBJ2-6, with 11 nucleotides matching TRBD2. The CDR3 totals 18 residues. Germline CDR1 KGHSH, CDR2 LQKENI. The V gene end was trimmed by 5 bases and the J gene end by 0 bases; junction bases not matched to a gene: 6. DNA for the CDR3: TGTGCCAGCTCAAGCTTGACTAGCGGGGACTCTGGGGCCAACGTCCTGACTTTC. It specifies CASSSLTSGDSGANVLTF.

This clone was counted a single time. The chain links TRBV9 to TRBJ1-6; tentatively, D is TRBD1 (6 bases). Germline lookup yields CDR1 SGDLS and CDR2 YYNGEE. The CDR3 is 16 amino acids. V lost 3 bases and J 9 bases, leaving 19 bases between the germline ends. Here the CDR3 DNA reads TGTGCCAGCAGCGCCCTGATCTCATCCAGGGGTTCACCCCTCCACTTT. Translation gives CASSALISSRGSPLHF.

The CDR3 is CASSHVRERSDIQYF. As DNA, the CDR3 is TGTGCCAGTAGTCATGTAAGGGAGCGATCGGACATTCAGTACTTC. The rearrangement uses TRBV19 and TRBJ2-4; maybe TRBD2 (5 bases). This CDR3 is 15 amino acids long. V was trimmed by 5 bases and J by 8 bases, leaving 19 bases between them. Germline V gene sequence: CDR1 LNHDA, CDR2 SQIVND (reference sequence).

The rearrangement links TRBV5-1 to TRBJ2-7; maybe TRBD1 (7 bases). The V gene lost 0 bases and the J gene lost 4 bases, with 11 bases spanning the gap. Germline loops: CDR1 SGHRS, CDR2 YFSETQ. CDR3 length equals 14 residues. CDR3 residues: CASSLGQGGYEQYF. The DNA for the CDR3 is TGCGCCAGCAGCTTGGGGCAGGGGGGATACGAGCAGTACTTC.

J is TRBJ2-7 and V is TRBV5-1; D may be TRBD1 (6 bases). The CDR3 contains 15 residues. CDR1 and CDR2 (germline): SGHRS, YFSETQ. Trimming took off 0 bases at V and 4 bases at J, with 14 bases between the two ends. The CDR3 DNA sequence: TGCGCCAGCAGCTTGGGTTTTCAACAGGGATACGAGCAGTACTTC. Protein product: CASSLGFQQGYEQYF.

The chain recombines TRBV12-3 or TRBV12-4 with TRBJ1-5, with D unclear. CDR3 length: 13 residues. Trimming pared 3 bases from V and 4 bases from J, leaving 7 bases between. Written as DNA, the CDR3 is TGTGCCAGCAGTTTTGCCGGTAATCAGCCCCAGCATTTT. Translating it yields CASSFAGNQPQHF.

V and J are TRBV10-3 and TRBJ2-2; TRBD1 agrees at 7 bases. The trim removed 7 bases at V and 5 bases at J, leaving 1 base unmatched. The CDR3 is 12 residues long. CDR1 and CDR2 from the germline V gene are ENHRY and SYGVKD. This chain's CDR3 is CAIKGQTGELFF. The CDR3 coding sequence is TGTGCCATCAAGGGACAGACCGGGGAGCTGTTTTTT.

This rearrangement joins TRBV5-8 to TRBJ2-3; TRBD2 agrees at 9 bases. V dropped 2 bases and J dropped 6; count of bases not matched to a gene: 10. The CDR3 runs 16 residues. Germline lookup yields CDR1 SGHTS and CDR2 YDEGEE. The CDR3 here is CASSLWSGGSLDTQYF. The DNA of the CDR3 is TGTGCCAGCAGCTTATGGAGCGGGGGGTCTTTGGATACGCAGTATTTT.

The chain combines TRBV3-1 (or the pseudogene TRBV3-2) with TRBJ1-2, with D tentatively TRBD1 (5 bases). This CDR3 is 16 amino acids long. Per germline, CDR1 LGHDT and CDR2 YNNKEL (reference sequence). Deletions cut 4 bases from V and 7 bases from J, with 22 bases between. The CDR3 sequence: CASSRTWGDALGGYTF. The DNA of the CDR3 is TGTGCCAGCAGCCGCACCTGGGGGGACGCCCTAGGTGGCTACACCTTC.

The count of this clone is one. This chain connects TRBV14 to TRBJ2-7; 7 bases are shared with TRBD2. The CDR3 contains 15 residues. The ends lost 4 bases at V and 2 bases at J; junction bases unmatched: 8. CDR1 is SGHDN and CDR2 is FVKESK in the germline V gene. The CDR3 here is CASSLLAAAAYEQYF. The CDR3 DNA follows: TGTGCCAGCAGCCTTCTAGCGGCCGCCGCCTACGAGCAGTACTTC.

CDR3: CASSPRDNEGRETQYF. CDR3 nucleotides: TGTGCCAGCAGCCCTAGGGACAACGAGGGGCGAGAGACCCAGTACTTC. The V and J genes are TRBV7-9 and TRBJ2-5; a weak D match, TRBD1 (6 bases). The CDR3 totals 16 residues. Trimming left V 5 bases short and J 4 bases short, with 20 bases between. CDR1 is SEHNR, CDR2 FQNEAQ, per germline (reference sequence).

This chain connects TRBV18 to TRBJ2-3; no reliable D call. The CDR3 has 12 residues. V dropped 5 bases and J dropped 6 bases, with 9 bases sitting between them. Germline CDR1 reads KGHSH; CDR2 reads LQKENI. Written as DNA, the CDR3 is TGTGCCAGCTCAAATTTTATGGATACGCAGTATTTT. Its protein product is CASSNFMDTQYF.